Sequencing of this T cell receptor (beta chain) was carried out in a study of blood T cell repertoires in COVID-19. Germline V CDR1 and CDR2: MDHEN, SYDVKM. V was clipped by 6 bases and J by 0 bases; unmatched bases: 6. This CDR3 contains 16 residues. It was during active infection that Seattle patients were enrolled and then longitudinally followed. Method: immunoSEQ multiplex PCR; TCRdb's copy keeps in-frame clones and lacks some. The sample has 150,000 or so clones; roughly nine tenths are singletons. Sequenced sample: peripheral blood. This clonotype was obtained from a man younger than 35 with COVID-19, enrolled during active disease. This chain links TRBV28 with TRBJ1-5, with TRBD1 matching 9 bases. The CDR3 bases are TGTGCCAGCAGCCCAGGGACAGGGTATAGCAATCAGCCCCAGCATTTT. Its translation is CASSPGTGYSNQPQHF.